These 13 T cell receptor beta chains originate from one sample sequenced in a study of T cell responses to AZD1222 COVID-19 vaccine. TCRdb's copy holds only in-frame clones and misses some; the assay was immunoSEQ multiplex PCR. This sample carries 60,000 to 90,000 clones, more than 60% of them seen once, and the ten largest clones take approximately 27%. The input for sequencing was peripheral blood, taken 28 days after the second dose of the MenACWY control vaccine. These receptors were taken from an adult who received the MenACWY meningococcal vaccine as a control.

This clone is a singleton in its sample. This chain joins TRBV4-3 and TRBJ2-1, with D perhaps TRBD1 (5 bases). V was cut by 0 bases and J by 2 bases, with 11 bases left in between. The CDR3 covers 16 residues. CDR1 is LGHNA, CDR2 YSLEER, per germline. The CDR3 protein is CASSQEALGAYNEQFF. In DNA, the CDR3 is TGCGCCAGCAGCCAAGAAGCCCTAGGGGCCTACAATGAGCAGTTCTTC.

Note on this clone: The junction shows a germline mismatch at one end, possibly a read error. The DNA of the CDR3 is TGTGCCAGCAGCCAAGATCTCGAGGACAGCCCCTTTTTC. Translated: CASSQDLEDSPFF. The chain joins TRBV14 to TRBJ2-7; D is perhaps TRBD1 (6 bases). This CDR3 has 13 residues. In germline, CDR1 is SGHDN, CDR2 FVKESK.

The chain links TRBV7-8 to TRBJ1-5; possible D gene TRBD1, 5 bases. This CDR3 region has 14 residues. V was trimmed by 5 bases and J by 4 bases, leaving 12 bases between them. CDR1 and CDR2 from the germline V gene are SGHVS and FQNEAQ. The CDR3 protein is CASSPTGGNQPQHF. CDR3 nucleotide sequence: TGTGCCAGCAGCCCTACAGGAGGAAATCAGCCCCAGCATTTT.

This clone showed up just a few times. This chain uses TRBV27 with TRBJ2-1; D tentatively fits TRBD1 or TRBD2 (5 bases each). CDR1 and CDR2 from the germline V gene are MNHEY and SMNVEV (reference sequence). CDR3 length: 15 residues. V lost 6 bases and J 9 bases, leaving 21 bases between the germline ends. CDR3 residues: CASREGTVGISEQFF. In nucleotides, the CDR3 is TGTGCCAGCAGAGAGGGGACCGTAGGAATAAGTGAGCAGTTCTTC.

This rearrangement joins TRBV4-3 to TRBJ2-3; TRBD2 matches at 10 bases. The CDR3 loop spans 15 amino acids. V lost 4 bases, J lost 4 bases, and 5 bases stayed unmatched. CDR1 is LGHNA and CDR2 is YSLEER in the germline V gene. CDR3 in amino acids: CASSPIAGGSDTQYF. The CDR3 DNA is TGCGCCAGCAGCCCGATAGCGGGGGGTTCAGATACGCAGTATTTT.

CDR3 sequence (DNA): TGTGCCAGCAGTGACGGACAGGGAGTAACCCAGTACTTC. This codes for CASSDGQGVTQYF. The chain is built from TRBV2 and TRBJ2-5, with 8 positions matching TRBD1. CDR1 and CDR2 from the germline V gene are SNHLY and FYNNEI. The CDR3 spans 13 residues. V trimming: 3 bases; J trimming: 8 bases; junction bases outside the gene matches: 5.

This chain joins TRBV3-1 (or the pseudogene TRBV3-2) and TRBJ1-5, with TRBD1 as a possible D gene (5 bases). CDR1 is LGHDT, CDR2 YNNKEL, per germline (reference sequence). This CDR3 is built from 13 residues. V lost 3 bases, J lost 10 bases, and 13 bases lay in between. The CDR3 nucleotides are TGTGCCAGCAGCCAGGCTATTGGGGGACCCCAGCATTTT. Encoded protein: CASSQAIGGPQHF.

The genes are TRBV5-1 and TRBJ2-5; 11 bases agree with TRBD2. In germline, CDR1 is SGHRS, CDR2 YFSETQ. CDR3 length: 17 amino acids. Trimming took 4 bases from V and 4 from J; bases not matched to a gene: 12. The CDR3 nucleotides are TGCGCCAGCAGCCCGGGGACTAGCGGCATCCAGGGAGAGACCCAGTACTTC. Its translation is CASSPGTSGIQGETQYF.

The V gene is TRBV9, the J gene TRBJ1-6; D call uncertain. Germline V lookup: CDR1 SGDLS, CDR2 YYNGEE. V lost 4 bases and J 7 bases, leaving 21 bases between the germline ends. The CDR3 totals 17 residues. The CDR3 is CASSPYPGFSGNSPLHF. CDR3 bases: TGTGCCAGCAGCCCCTATCCGGGCTTCTCGGGGAATTCACCCCTCCACTTT.

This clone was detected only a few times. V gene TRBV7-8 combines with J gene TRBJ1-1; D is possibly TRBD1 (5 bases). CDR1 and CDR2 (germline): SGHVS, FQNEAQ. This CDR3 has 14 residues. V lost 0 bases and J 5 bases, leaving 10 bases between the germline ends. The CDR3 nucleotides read TGTGCCAGCAGCTTAGCGGCCGCAGGGACTGAAGCTTTCTTT. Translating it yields CASSLAAAGTEAFF.

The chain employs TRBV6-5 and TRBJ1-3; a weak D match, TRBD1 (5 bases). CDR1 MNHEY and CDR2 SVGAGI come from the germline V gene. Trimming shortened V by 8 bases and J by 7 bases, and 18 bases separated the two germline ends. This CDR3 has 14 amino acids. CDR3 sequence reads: CASQDGGPGNTIYF. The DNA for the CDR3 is TGTGCCAGCCAGGACGGAGGACCAGGGAACACCATATATTTT.

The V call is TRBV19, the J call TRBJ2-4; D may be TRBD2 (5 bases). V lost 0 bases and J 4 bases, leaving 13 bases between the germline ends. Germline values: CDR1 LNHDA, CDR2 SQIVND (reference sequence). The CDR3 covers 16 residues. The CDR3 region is CASSIDREGRKNIQYF. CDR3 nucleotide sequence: TGTGCCAGTAGTATAGATCGTGAGGGCCGGAAAAACATTCAGTACTTC.

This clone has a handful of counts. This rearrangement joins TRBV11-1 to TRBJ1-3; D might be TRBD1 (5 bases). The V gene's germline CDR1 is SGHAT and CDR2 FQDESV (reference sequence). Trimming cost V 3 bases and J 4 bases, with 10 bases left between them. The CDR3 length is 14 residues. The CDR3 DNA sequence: TGTGCCAGCAGCTTGGGACTCTCCGGAAACACCATATATTTT. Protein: CASSLGLSGNTIYF.